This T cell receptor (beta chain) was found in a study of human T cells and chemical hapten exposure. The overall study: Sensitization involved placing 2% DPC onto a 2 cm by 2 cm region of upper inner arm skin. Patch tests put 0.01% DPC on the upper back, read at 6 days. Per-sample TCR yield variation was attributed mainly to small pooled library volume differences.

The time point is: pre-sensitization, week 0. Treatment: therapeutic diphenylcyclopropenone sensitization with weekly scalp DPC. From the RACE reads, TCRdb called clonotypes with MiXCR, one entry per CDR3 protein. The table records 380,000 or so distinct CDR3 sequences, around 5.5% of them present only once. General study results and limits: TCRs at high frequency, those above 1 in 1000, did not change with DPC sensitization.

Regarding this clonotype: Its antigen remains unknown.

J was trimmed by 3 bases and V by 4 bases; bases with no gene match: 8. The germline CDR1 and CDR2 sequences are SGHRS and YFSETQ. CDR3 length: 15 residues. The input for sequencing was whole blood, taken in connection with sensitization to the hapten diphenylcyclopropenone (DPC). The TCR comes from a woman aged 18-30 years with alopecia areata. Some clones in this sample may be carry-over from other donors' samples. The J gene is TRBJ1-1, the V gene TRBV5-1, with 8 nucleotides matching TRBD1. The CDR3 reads CASSPRGRGDTEAFF. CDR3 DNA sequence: TGCGCCAGCAGCCCCAGGGGGCGGGGGGACACTGAAGCTTTCTTT.